This TCR beta chain was captured in a study of blood T cell repertoires in COVID-19. As for the study in general: Samples representing acute and convalescent COVID-19 were sourced from the United States, Italy and Spain.

Per the authors' pipeline: For nucleated cells, counts were estimated from reference gene primer amplification. Assay: immunoSEQ multiplex PCR; the TCRdb copy retains only in-frame clones and omits some. From that table come the V and J calls and clone size; the DNA was used to work out D and trimming. The sample lists about 140,000 clones, 84% occurring once. Trimming removed 2 bases from V and 3 bases from J; junction bases left unmatched: 18. CDR3 length equals 20 residues. CDR1 and CDR2 (germline): MNHNS, SASEGT. The TCR comes from a woman aged 18-29 years who had been exposed to COVID-19. Input material: PBMCs or T cells enriched from blood (not recorded which). The rearrangement links TRBV6-1 to TRBJ2-2; TRBD2 matches 7 bases. The CDR3 nucleotides are TGTGCCAGCAGTGAATCCGTCGGATTAGCGGGCTCGTGGTACACCGGGGAGCTGTTTTTT. Encoded protein: CASSESVGLAGSWYTGELFF.